One sample yielded the 15 T cell receptor beta chains listed below, sequenced in a study of CD8+ T cells in alopecia areata. Reverse transcribed after extraction, RNA yielded cDNA as the sequencing template. The repertoire was sequenced with immunoSEQ multiplex PCR; TCRdb's copy has only in-frame clones and lacks some. This sample has approximately 110,000 clones, with roughly three fifths found just once. This sample's treatment: oral pan-JAK inhibitor, 5-10 mg twice daily. The source was CD4+ T cells sorted from blood, collected at week 24, from a patient treated with tofacitinib. The receptors shown here come from a human donor with alopecia areata.

In its sample, this clone was seen a few times. The chain employs TRBV7-8 and TRBJ2-5; 9 positions match TRBD2. CDR3 size: 16 residues. V lost 1 base, J lost 5 bases, and 8 bases stayed unmatched. CDR1 SGHVS and CDR2 FQNEAQ come from the germline V gene. The CDR3 loop reads CASSLGRGGLTETQYF. The CDR3 nucleotides read TGTGCCAGCAGCTTAGGGCGGGGGGGCTTAACCGAGACCCAGTACTTC.

The chain employs TRBV5-1 and TRBJ1-2; D unresolved. CDR1 and CDR2 (germline): SGHRS, YFSETQ. CDR3 length: 14 amino acids. V was cut by 3 bases and J by 2 bases, with 11 bases left in between. The CDR3 spells CASSSNMDNYGYTF. In DNA form, the CDR3 reads TGCGCCAGCAGCTCTAACATGGACAACTATGGCTACACCTTC.

There are a few counts of this clone. The genes are TRBV7-9 and TRBJ1-1; D not certain. The CDR3 runs 13 residues. V was shortened by 4 bases and J by 0 bases, with 6 bases between the two germline ends. CDR1 is SEHNR, CDR2 FQNEAQ, per germline (reference sequence). The CDR3 loop reads CASSWDMNTEAFF. The DNA of the CDR3 is TGTGCCAGCAGCTGGGATATGAACACTGAAGCTTTCTTT.

The CDR3 nucleotides read TGTGCCAGCAGGCGGGGAGCGGGCGAGCAGTACTTC. Translating gives CASRRGAGEQYF. This chain links TRBV7-9 with TRBJ2-7; perhaps TRBD2 as D (6 bases). There are 12 residues in the CDR3. The ends were cut back, 6 bases at V and 6 bases at J, with 12 bases in the middle. Germline loops: CDR1 SEHNR, CDR2 FQNEAQ (reference sequence).

This clone was observed a handful of times. The rearrangement links TRBV25-1 to TRBJ1-1; D might be TRBD1 (6 bases). Germline CDR1 and CDR2: MGHDK and SYGVNS. Trimming removed 8 bases from V and 5 bases from J, with 18 bases in between. The CDR3 is 14 residues long. CDR3 coding DNA: TGTGCCAGCGAAGGGGCCGAGGGGGGGACTGAAGCTTTCTTT. Amino acids: CASEGAEGGTEAFF. The full variable domain, its missing parts supplied by reference TRBV25-1 and TRBJ1-1, is EADIYQTPRYLVIGTGKKITLECSQTMGHDKMYWYQQDPGMELHLIHYSYGVNSTEKGDLSSESTVSRIRTEHFPLTLESARPSHTSQYLCASEGAEGGTEAFFGQGTRLTVV.

This clone was seen more than once but under ten times. The CDR3: CASSLAFGGRGEQFF. As DNA, the CDR3 is TGTGCCAGCAGCTTAGCTTTCGGGGGCCGGGGTGAGCAGTTCTTC. The chain uses TRBV7-2 and TRBJ2-1; D tentatively reads TRBD1 or TRBD2 (6 bases each). CDR3 length equals 15 residues. Trimming stripped 0 bases from V and 9 bases from J, with 15 bases between. The germline CDR1 and CDR2 sequences are SGHTA and FQGNSA.

The chain couples TRBV7-2 to TRBJ2-2; D is uncertain. The CDR3 runs 14 residues. V shed 8 bases and J shed 2 bases, with 12 bases lying between them. Germline CDR1 and CDR2: SGHTA and FQGNSA. The chain's CDR3 is CASSRVENTGELFF. CDR3 coding DNA: TGTGCCAGCTCACGGGTAGAAAACACCGGGGAGCTGTTTTTT.

V and J are TRBV2 and TRBJ2-5, with D possibly TRBD1 on 6 matching bases. The CDR3 is 15 residues long. Trimming left V 9 bases short and J 1 base short, with 18 bases between. The germline V gene has CDR1 SNHLY and CDR2 FYNNEI. The CDR3 reads CASRIRTASQETQYF. The CDR3 nucleotides are TGTGCCAGTCGAATCCGGACAGCCTCCCAAGAGACCCAGTACTTC.

The chain joins TRBV4-2 to TRBJ1-1, with 8 bases identical to TRBD1. The CDR3 covers 18 residues. V shed 1 base, J shed 1 base, and the junction held 11 bases outside the gene matches. Germline values: CDR1 LGHNA, CDR2 YNFKEQ. The CDR3: CASSQVFRGRHANTEAFF. The CDR3 nucleotides read TGTGCCAGCAGCCAAGTTTTCAGGGGGCGCCACGCGAACACTGAAGCTTTCTTT.

V usage is TRBV2 and J usage is TRBJ1-4; D is possibly TRBD1 (5 bases). V was pared by 8 bases and J by 4 bases, with 11 bases between. Germline CDR1 reads SNHLY; CDR2 reads FYNNEI. The CDR3 extends over 13 amino acids. The CDR3, as DNA: TGTGCCAGCCACCGTGGGGGTAATGAAAAACTGTTTTTT. Its protein product is CASHRGGNEKLFF. The full variable domain, with the rest looked up from reference TRBV2 and TRBJ1-4, is EPEVTQTPSHQVTQMGQEVILRCVPISNHLYFYWYRQILGQKVEFLVSFYNNEISEKSEIFDDQFSVERPDGSNFTLKIRSTKLEDSAMYFCASHRGGNEKLFFGSGTQLSVL.

This clone was observed once. The chain has TRBV30 and TRBJ2-7; D unresolved. The CDR3 spans 14 residues. Trimming removed 2 bases from V and 6 bases from J, with 17 bases in between. From germline, CDR1 is GTSNPN and CDR2 SVGIG (reference sequence). The CDR3 coding sequence is TGTGCCTGGAGTCTGGGCGCCCTGAGTGGCGAGCAGTACTTC. Amino acid sequence: CAWSLGALSGEQYF.

V gene TRBV29-1 combines with J gene TRBJ2-5; possibly TRBD1 or TRBD2 for D (5 bases each). This CDR3 region has 14 residues. Germline assignment: CDR1 SQVTM and CDR2 ANQGSEA. Trimming removed 7 bases at V and 2 bases at J, with 17 bases between. DNA for the CDR3: TGCAGCGGGGGAACCGGGACGGGACAAGAGACCCAGTACTTC. This codes for CSGGTGTGQETQYF.

The chain joins TRBV14 to TRBJ1-6, with D unclear. The CDR3 runs to 12 residues. The V gene lost 0 bases and the J gene lost 9 bases, with 3 bases spanning the gap. CDR1 is SGHDN and CDR2 is FVKESK in the germline V gene. CDR3 sequence (DNA): TGTGCCAGCAGCCAAGATTTTTCACCCCTCCACTTT. It encodes CASSQDFSPLHF.

V gene TRBV7-9 combines with J gene TRBJ1-2; D gene unclear. In germline, CDR1 is SEHNR, CDR2 FQNEAQ (reference sequence). This CDR3 comprises 14 residues. Trimming removed 1 base from V and 6 bases from J, with 12 bases in between. CDR3 bases: TGTGCCAGCAGCTTAGGGGAGGGATTCGATGGCTACACCTTC. This gives the protein CASSLGEGFDGYTF.

The genes are TRBV28 and TRBJ2-7; D not resolved. The CDR3 has 12 residues. Per the germline V gene, CDR1 is MDHEN and CDR2 is SYDVKM. The V and J ends lost 5 bases and 3 bases respectively, with 8 bases between them. The CDR3 reads CASSTLGYEQYF. The CDR3 nucleotides read TGTGCCAGCAGTACATTGGGCTACGAGCAGTACTTC.